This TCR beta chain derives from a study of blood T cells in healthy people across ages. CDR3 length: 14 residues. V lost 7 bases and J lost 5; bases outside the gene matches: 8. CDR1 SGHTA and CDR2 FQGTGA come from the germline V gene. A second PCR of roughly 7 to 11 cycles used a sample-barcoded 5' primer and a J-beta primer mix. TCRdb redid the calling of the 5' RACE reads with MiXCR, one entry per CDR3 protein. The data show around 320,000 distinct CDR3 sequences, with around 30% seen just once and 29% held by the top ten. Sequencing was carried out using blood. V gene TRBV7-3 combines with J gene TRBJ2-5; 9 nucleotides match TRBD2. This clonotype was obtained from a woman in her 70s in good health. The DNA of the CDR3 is TGTGCCAGCAAAAGGACTAGCGTGGAGGAGACCCAGTACTTC. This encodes CASKRTSVEETQYF.